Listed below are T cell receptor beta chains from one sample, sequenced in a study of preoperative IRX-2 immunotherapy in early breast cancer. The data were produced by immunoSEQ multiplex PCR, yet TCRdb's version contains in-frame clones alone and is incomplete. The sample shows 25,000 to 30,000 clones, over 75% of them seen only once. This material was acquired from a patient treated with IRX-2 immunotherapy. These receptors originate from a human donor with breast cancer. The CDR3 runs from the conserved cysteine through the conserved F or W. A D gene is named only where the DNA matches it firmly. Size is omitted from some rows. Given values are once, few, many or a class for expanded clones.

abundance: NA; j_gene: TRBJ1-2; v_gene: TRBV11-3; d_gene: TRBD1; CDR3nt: TGTGCCAGCAACCCAGCCTCAAGGGACAGGGAGACTAATGGCTACACCTTC; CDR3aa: CASNPASRDRETNGYTF
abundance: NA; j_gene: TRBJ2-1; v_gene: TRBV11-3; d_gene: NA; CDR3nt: TGTGCCAGCAGCCGGGACTCCGCCTACAATGAGCAGTTCTTC; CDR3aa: CASSRDSAYNEQFF
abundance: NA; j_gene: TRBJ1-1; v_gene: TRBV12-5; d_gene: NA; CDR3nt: TGTGCTAGTGGTTTGGTATTAAGATCCATGAACACTGAAGCTTTCTTT; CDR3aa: CASGLVLRSMNTEAFF
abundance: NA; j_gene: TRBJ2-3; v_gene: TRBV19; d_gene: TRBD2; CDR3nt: TGTGCCAGTAGTATGGGTCGCGGGAGGGGCACAGATACGCAGTATTTT; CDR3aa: CASSMGRGRGTDTQYF
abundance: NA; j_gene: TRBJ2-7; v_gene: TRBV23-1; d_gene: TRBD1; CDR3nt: TGCGCCAGCAGCCAAGACTGGGACAGCCGCTACGAGCAGTACTTC; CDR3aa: CASSQDWDSRYEQYF
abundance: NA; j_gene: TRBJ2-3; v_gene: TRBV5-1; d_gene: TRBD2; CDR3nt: TGCGCCAGCAGCACGGGACTAGCGGGGGGGCTAGATACGCAGTATTTT; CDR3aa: CASSTGLAGGLDTQYF
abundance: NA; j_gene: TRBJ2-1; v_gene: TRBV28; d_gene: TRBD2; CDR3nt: TGTGCCAGCAGTTCCAGCGGGGGGGCCAATGAGCAGTTCTTC; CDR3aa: CASSSSGGANEQFF
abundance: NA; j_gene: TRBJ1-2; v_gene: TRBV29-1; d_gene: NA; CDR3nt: TGCAGCGTTGAAGAGGGGATCAGGTATGGCTACACCTTC; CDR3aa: CSVEEGIRYGYTF
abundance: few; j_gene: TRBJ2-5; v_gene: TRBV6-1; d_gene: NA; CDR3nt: TGTGCCAGCAGTGAAGAGCCGAGCGGCCCCAGGGAGACCCAGTACTTC; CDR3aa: CASSEEPSGPRETQYF
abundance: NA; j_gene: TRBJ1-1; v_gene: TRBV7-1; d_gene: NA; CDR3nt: TGTGCCAGCAGCTTCCGCCGAGGCACTGAAGCTTTCTTT; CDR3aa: CASSFRRGTEAFF
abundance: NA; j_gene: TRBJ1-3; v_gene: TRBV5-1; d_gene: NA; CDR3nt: TGCGCCAGCAGCTTGGCCGGATCCTCTGGAAACACCATATATTTT; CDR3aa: CASSLAGSSGNTIYF
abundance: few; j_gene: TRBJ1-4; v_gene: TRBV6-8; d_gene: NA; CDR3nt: TGTGCCAGCAGTTACTCGACTTATCGGGATGAAAAACTGTTTTTT; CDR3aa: CASSYSTYRDEKLFF
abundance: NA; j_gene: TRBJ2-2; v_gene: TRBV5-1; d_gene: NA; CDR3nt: TGCGCCAGCAGTCTACAGGGTGGCACCGGGGAGCTGTTTTTT; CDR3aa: CASSLQGGTGELFF
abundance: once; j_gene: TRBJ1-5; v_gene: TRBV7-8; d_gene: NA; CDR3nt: TGTGCCAGCGGTGACGGCAATAGCAATCAGCCCCAGCATTTT; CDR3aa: CASGDGNSNQPQHF
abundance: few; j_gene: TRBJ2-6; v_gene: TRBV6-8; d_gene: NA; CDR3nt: TGTGCCAGCACTCCGGCAGGGAGCGCTGGGGCCAACGTCCTGACTTTC; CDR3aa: CASTPAGSAGANVLTF
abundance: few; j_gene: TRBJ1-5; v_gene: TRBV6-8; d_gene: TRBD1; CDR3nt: TGTGCCAGCAGTTCGACCCTCGGACAGGGAGAAGGACAGCCCCAGCATTTT; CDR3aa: CASSSTLGQGEGQPQHF
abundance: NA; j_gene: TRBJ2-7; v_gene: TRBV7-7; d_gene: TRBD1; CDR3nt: TGTGCCAGCAGCTTGGTGACAGGGGTACAAGGGGAGCAGTACTTC; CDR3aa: CASSLVTGVQGEQYF
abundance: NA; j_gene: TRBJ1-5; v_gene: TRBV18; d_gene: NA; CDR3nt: TGTGCCAGCTCACCACAGGGTCGGGACCAGCCCCAGCATTTT; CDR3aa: CASSPQGRDQPQHF
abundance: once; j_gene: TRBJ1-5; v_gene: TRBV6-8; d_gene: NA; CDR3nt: TGTGCCAGCAGGGGGGGACCGAGTTATAGCAATCAGCCCCAGCATTTT; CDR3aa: CASRGGPSYSNQPQHF
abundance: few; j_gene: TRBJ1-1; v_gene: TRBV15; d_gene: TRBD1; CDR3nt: TGTGCCACCAGCAGGGCCAGGGGGGCCCACACTGAAGCTTTCTTT; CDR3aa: CATSRARGAHTEAFF
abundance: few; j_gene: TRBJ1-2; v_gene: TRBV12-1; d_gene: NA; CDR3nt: TGTGCCAGCAGCTTTGGAGGACGGGCCTCAGTATCGAATGGCTACACCTTC; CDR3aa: CASSFGGRASVSNGYTF
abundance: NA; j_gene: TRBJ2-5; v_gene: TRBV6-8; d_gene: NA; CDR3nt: TGTGCCAGCAATCGAGGGAACGCCCCTAGGGAGACCCAGTACTTC; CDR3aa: CASNRGNAPRETQYF
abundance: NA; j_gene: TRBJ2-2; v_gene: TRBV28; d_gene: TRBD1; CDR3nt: TGTGCCAGCAGACGGACAGGGGGGAACGGGGAGCTGTTTTTT; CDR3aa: CASRRTGGNGELFF
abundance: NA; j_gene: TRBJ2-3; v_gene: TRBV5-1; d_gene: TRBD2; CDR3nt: TGCGCCAGCAGCTCGGAGGGACTAGCCCCCGCAGATACGCAGTATTTT; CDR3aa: CASSSEGLAPADTQYF
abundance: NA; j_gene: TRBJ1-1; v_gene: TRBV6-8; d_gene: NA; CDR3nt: TGTGCCAGCAGTTACCTTAATGACAGGGAAGCTTTCTTT; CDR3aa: CASSYLNDREAFF
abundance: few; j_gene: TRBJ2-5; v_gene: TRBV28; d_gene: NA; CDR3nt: TGTGCCAGCAGTTTTTCAGGGTCTCTCGCCTCGGAGACCCAGTACTTC; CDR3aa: CASSFSGSLASETQYF
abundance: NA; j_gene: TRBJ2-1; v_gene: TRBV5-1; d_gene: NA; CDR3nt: TGCGCCAGCAGCTTCAGTCCAGAGCTCAATGAGCAGTTCTTC; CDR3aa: CASSFSPELNEQFF
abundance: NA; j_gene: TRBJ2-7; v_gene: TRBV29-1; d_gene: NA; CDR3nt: TGCAGCGTTCCTTCAAATGACAACTCCTACGAGCAGTACTTC; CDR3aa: CSVPSNDNSYEQYF
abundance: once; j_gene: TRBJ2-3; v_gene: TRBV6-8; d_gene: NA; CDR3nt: TGTGCCAGCAGTACCCTCTTCGATACGCAGTATTTT; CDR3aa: CASSTLFDTQYF
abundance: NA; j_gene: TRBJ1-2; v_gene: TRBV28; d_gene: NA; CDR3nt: TGTGCCAGCAGTTTACCCCACCCCAGGGGCGGCGGCTATGGCTACACCTTC; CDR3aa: CASSLPHPRGGGYGYTF
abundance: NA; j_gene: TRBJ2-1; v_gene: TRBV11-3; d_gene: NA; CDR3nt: TGTGCCAGCAGCTTATCCGGTGCGTACAATGAGCAGTTCTTC; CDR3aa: CASSLSGAYNEQFF
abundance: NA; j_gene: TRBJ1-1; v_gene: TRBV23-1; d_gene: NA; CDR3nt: TGCGCCAGCAGCACACAGTTGAACACTGAAGCTTTCTTT; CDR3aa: CASSTQLNTEAFF
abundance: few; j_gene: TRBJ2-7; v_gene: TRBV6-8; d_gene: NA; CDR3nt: TGTGCCAGCAGTTTCCTCCGGAGCCAGACCGGGGAGCAGTACTTC; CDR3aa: CASSFLRSQTGEQYF
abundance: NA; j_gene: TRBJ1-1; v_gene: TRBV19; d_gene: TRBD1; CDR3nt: TGTGCCAGTTCCCGACAGGGAAGAAGCACTGAAGCTTTCTTT; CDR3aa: CASSRQGRSTEAFF
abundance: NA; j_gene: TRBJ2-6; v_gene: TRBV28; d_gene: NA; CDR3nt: TGTGCCAGCAGGTACATCGGCTCTGGGGCCAACGTCCTGACTTTC; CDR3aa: CASRYIGSGANVLTF
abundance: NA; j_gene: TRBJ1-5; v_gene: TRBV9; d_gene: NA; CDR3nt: TGTGCCAGCAGCATCACAGTCTTTAGCAATCAGCCCCAGCATTTT; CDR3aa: CASSITVFSNQPQHF
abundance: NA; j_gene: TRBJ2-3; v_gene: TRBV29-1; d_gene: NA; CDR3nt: TGCAGCATTGTGGGGGGAGCAGATACGCAGTATTTT; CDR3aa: CSIVGGADTQYF
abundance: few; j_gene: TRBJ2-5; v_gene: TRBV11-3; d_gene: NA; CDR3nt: TGTGCCAGCAGCCGTTACTCGGGACACGAAGAGACCCAGTACTTC; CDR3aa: CASSRYSGHEETQYF
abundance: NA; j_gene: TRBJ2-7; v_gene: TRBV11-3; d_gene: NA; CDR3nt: TGTGCCAGCAGCCCCATTTCCCACCTCCCCTACGAGCAGTACTTC; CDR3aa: CASSPISHLPYEQYF
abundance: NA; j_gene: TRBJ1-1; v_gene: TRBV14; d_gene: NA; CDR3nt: TGTGCCAGCAGCCGTCAACAGGGAATGAACACTGAAGCTTTCTTT; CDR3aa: CASSRQQGMNTEAFF
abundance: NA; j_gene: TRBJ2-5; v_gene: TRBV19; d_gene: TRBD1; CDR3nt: TGTGCCAGTACCTCTTCCGGGACAGGGTTCACGTTCCAAGAGACCCAGTACTTC; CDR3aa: CASTSSGTGFTFQETQYF
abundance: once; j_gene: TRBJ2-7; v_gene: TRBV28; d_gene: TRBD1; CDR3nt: TGTGCCAGCAGCCTGAGACAGGGGCTGAGGGAGCAGTACTTC; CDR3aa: CASSLRQGLREQYF
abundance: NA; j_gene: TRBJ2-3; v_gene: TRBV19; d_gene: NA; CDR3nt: TGTGCCAGTAGTACACGGACGGTTTATGGCACAGATACGCAGTATTTT; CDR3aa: CASSTRTVYGTDTQYF
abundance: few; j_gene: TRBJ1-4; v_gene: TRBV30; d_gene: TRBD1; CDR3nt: TGTGCCTGGGCGGGTTTAGGGACAGATGAAAAATTGTTTTTT; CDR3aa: CAWAGLGTDEKLFF
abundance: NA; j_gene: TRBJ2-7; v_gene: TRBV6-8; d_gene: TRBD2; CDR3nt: TGTGCCAGCCAGCGGGGTAGCTCCTACGAGCAGTACTTC; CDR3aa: CASQRGSSYEQYF
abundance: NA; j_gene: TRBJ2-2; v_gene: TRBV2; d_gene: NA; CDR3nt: TGTGCCAGCAGTGCGTGGTTAAGCGGGGAGCTGTTTTTT; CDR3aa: CASSAWLSGELFF
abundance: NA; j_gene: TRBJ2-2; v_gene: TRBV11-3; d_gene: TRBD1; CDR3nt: TGTGCCAGCAGCTGGACAGGGGGAGGAACCGGGGAGCTGTTTTTT; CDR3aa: CASSWTGGGTGELFF
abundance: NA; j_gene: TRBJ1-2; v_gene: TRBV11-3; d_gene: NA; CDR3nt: TGTGCCAGCAGCTTAGGCAACAGAATATATGGCTACACCTTC; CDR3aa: CASSLGNRIYGYTF
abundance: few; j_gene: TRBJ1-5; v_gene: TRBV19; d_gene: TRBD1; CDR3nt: TGTGCCAGTAGTCCGGACAGGCCTTATCAGCCCCAGCATTTT; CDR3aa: CASSPDRPYQPQHF
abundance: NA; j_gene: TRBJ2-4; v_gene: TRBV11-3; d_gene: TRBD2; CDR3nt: TGTGCCAGCAGCTTAGACGGAAGGCGGGAGTCGCCCAAAAACATTCAGTACTTC; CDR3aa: CASSLDGRRESPKNIQYF
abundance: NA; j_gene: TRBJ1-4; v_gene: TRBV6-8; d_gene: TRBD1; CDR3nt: TGTGCCAGCAGTTACTCACGGGACAGATATGAAAAACTGTTTTTT; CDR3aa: CASSYSRDRYEKLFF
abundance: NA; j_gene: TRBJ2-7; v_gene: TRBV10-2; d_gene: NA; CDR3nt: TGCGCCAGCAGTGTGGGGGAGTTGCGGTACGAGCAGTACTTC; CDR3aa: CASSVGELRYEQYF